This TCR beta chain is from a study of blood T cell repertoires in COVID-19. Study-wide background: Material from acute and convalescent COVID-19 was sourced from the United States, Italy and Spain. Sources were T cells, B-cell-depleted T cells, or PBMCs; the material itself was cDNA or gDNA.

Trimming took off 5 bases at V and 3 bases at J, with 11 bases between the two ends. The CDR3 has 14 residues. Germline CDR1 and CDR2: LNHDA and SQIVND (reference sequence). Original processing notes: The assay estimated nucleated cells by amplifying reference gene primers. Repertoires were generated with immunoSEQ multiplex PCR, while TCRdb's copy carries only in-frame clones and drops some. V and J calls and clone size follow that table, whereas D and trimming were derived from the DNA. Counted here are roughly 260,000 clones, approximately 90% occurring once; the ten biggest clones make up around 3.5%.

Sequences were obtained from peripheral blood. This sequence joins TRBV19 and TRBJ2-1; no reliable D call. This TCR came from a woman aged 40 to 50 with acute or convalescent COVID-19. This chain's CDR3 is CASSSQADYNEQFF. The CDR3 DNA follows: TGTGCCAGTAGTTCTCAGGCAGACTACAATGAGCAGTTCTTC.